The entry below describes one TCR beta chain. Its specificity is not known. This record belongs to a study of T cell responses to AZD1222 COVID-19 vaccine. Study-wide results and limits: The number of AZD1222 recipients seropositive at baseline was only five or six. Spike-specific TCR repertoires showed rising breadth and depth after two AZD1222 doses. No day 14 peak samples; only post-peak repertoires were characterized.

Both about-4-week and about-12-week second-dose recipients were combined. Sequencing used immunoSEQ multiplex PCR; TCRdb keeps in-frame clones, though not all of them. Here the sample spans over 85,000 clones, around 85% being singletons. Germline lookup yields CDR1 SGHRS and CDR2 YFSETQ. Trimming took off 4 bases at V and 4 bases at J, with 14 bases between the two ends. The CDR3 is 14 residues long. Here the sequenced sample was peripheral blood, taken 28 days after the second AZD1222 dose. The TCR comes from an adult who received the AZD1222 COVID-19 vaccine. The gene calls are TRBV5-1 and TRBJ2-5; no definite D call. In DNA form, the CDR3 reads TGCGCCAGCAGCACAACGGACCAAGGAGAGACCCAGTACTTC. Protein product: CASSTTDQGETQYF.